One sample yielded the 15 T cell receptor beta chains listed below, sequenced in a study of blood T cell repertoires in COVID-19. Clones were sequenced by immunoSEQ multiplex PCR, and TCRdb holds only the in-frame ones, with some missing. Of some 260,000 clones in the sample, approximately 84% were seen once. Sequencing used PBMCs or T cells enriched from blood (not recorded which). The receptors come from a middle-aged man who had recovered from COVID-19.

The J gene is TRBJ1-2, the V gene TRBV10-3; the D is unclear. The CDR3 runs 14 residues. Looked up from germline, CDR1 is ENHRY and CDR2 is SYGVKD. Trimming shortened V by 0 bases and J by 5 bases, and 10 bases separated the two germline ends. The CDR3 sequence: CAISESREEYGYTF. CDR3 nucleotide sequence: TGTGCCATCAGTGAGTCAAGGGAGGAATATGGCTACACCTTC.

The chain couples TRBV28 to TRBJ2-3; D might be TRBD1 (6 bases). Germline loops: CDR1 MDHEN, CDR2 SYDVKM. Trimming took off 8 bases at V and 10 bases at J, with 16 bases between the two ends. The CDR3 length is 12 residues. CDR3 loop: CASDVTGVAQYF. DNA of the CDR3: TGTGCCAGCGACGTGACAGGTGTGGCGCAGTATTTT.

The chain links TRBV28 to TRBJ1-2; maybe TRBD1 (5 bases). The CDR3 is made up of 14 amino acids. V was cut by 2 bases and J by 1 base, with 8 bases left in between. Germline loops: CDR1 MDHEN, CDR2 SYDVKM. The CDR3 DNA is TGTGCCAGCAGTTTAGGGCAGGGTAACTATGGCTACACCTTC. Protein product: CASSLGQGNYGYTF.

The chain combines TRBV6-5 with TRBJ1-2; 9 bases are a match to TRBD1. In germline, CDR1 is MNHEY, CDR2 SVGAGI. Germline trimming cut 7 bases from V and 7 bases from J; bases unmatched to any gene: 10. This CDR3 is built from 14 residues. The CDR3 here is CASKTWTGESGYTF. In nucleotides, the CDR3 is TGTGCCAGCAAAACCTGGACAGGGGAGTCTGGCTACACCTTC.

The V and J genes are TRBV28 and TRBJ1-2; 10 bases are shared with TRBD1. This CDR3 has 15 residues. CDR1 and CDR2 (germline): MDHEN, SYDVKM. The junction had 10 bases not matched to a gene; V was cut back by 6 bases and J by 6 bases. The CDR3 loop reads CASRNGQGGLHGYTF. CDR3 nucleotide sequence: TGTGCCAGCAGGAACGGACAGGGGGGGTTGCATGGCTACACCTTC.

The gene calls are TRBV11-2 and TRBJ1-3, with D unresolved. CDR1 SGHAT and CDR2 FQNNGV come from the germline V gene. V lost 6 bases to trimming and J lost 3 bases, with 9 bases between them. The CDR3 length is 13 residues. The CDR3 coding sequence is TGTGCCAGCAGGGAGGCAGGTGGAAACACCATATATTTT. Its translation is CASREAGGNTIYF.

The CDR3 here is CASSQVAAGQDEKLFF. The CDR3 coding sequence is TGTGCCAGCAGCCAAGTAGCGGCAGGTCAGGATGAAAAACTGTTTTTT. The V gene is TRBV14, the J gene TRBJ1-4, with D unclear. This CDR3 has 16 residues. Trimming removed 1 base at V and 6 bases at J, with 15 bases between. Germline loops: CDR1 SGHDN, CDR2 FVKESK. The full variable domain, rest sourced from reference TRBV14 and TRBJ1-4, is EAGVTQFPSHSVIEKGQTVTLRCDPISGHDNLYWYRRVMGKEIKFLLHFVKESKQDESGMPNNRFLAERTGGTYSTLKVQPAELEDSGVYFCASSQVAAGQDEKLFFGSGTQLSVL.

This rearrangement joins TRBV1 to TRBJ2-3; the D call in the table, TRBD2, was not verified against the DNA. TRBV1 is an annotated pseudogene. The CDR3 totals 17 residues. CDR3 amino acids: CTSSQEELAGISDTQYF. CDR3 DNA sequence: TGCACCAGCAGCCAAGAGGAACTAGCGGGAATATCAGATACGCAGTATTTT.

This clone occurred once. The V gene is TRBV7-6, the J gene TRBJ2-7, with D possibly TRBD2 on 6 matching bases. V was clipped by 5 bases and J by 7 bases, with 18 bases between them. Germline-derived CDR1 and CDR2 are SGHVS and FNYEAQ. There are 14 residues in the CDR3. CDR3 amino acids: CASSPIRGSGEQYF. The CDR3 nucleotides are TGTGCCAGCAGCCCCATTCGGGGGTCGGGGGAGCAGTACTTC.

This clone was detected only once. The chain employs TRBV10-3 and TRBJ1-5, with 7 bases aligning to TRBD1. Per the germline V gene, CDR1 is ENHRY and CDR2 is SYGVKD. The CDR3 is 19 residues long. J gave up 0 bases and V 0 bases, and 11 bases lay outside the gene matches. CDR3 in DNA: TGTGCCATCAGTGAGTCGGCAGGGGGACGTTCTTATAGCAATCAGCCCCAGCATTTT. It yields the protein CAISESAGGRSYSNQPQHF.

This chain connects TRBV6-5 to TRBJ2-3; 9 bases are a match to TRBD2. The CDR3 is 15 amino acids. The germline gives CDR1 MNHEY, CDR2 SVGAGI. V was clipped by 7 bases and J by 3 bases; unmatched bases: 8. The CDR3 here is CASMSGGIRTDTQYF. The CDR3 DNA sequence: TGTGCCAGCATGAGCGGGGGGATAAGGACAGATACGCAGTATTTT.

V and J are TRBV14 and TRBJ1-6, with a tentative D call TRBD1 (5 bases). The CDR3 extends over 14 amino acids. The germline gives CDR1 SGHDN, CDR2 FVKESK. The germline V and J ends were trimmed by 1 base and 7 bases, with 8 bases remaining between them. The CDR3 nucleotides are TGTGCCAGCAGCCAAGGCAGGGAAAATTCACCCCTCCACTTT. This gives the protein CASSQGRENSPLHF.

The CDR3 spells CASSLTGVFDEQFF. The CDR3 coding sequence is TGTGCCAGCTCCCTCACAGGGGTTTTCGATGAGCAGTTCTTC. This chain connects TRBV18 to TRBJ2-1, with 7 bases aligning to TRBD1. The germline V gene encodes CDR1 KGHSH and CDR2 LQKENI. The CDR3 extends over 14 amino acids. The trim removed 6 bases at V and 8 bases at J, leaving 10 bases unmatched.

The count of this clone is one. This sequence joins TRBV29-1 and TRBJ2-4, with 7 bases matching TRBD1. V lost 5 bases and J lost 1; bases outside the gene matches: 14. Germline lookup yields CDR1 SQVTM and CDR2 ANQGSEA. The CDR3 is 17 residues long. CDR3 protein: CSVYSVDSGQAKNIQYF. The CDR3 nucleotides read TGCAGCGTTTATTCCGTCGATTCGGGACAGGCCAAAAACATTCAGTACTTC.

This chain connects TRBV15 to TRBJ2-3; 12 nucleotides match TRBD2. Germline CDR1 reads LNHNV; CDR2 reads YYDKDF (reference sequence). The CDR3 sequence is 17 residues long. With 3 bases clipped from V and 0 bases from J, the junction kept 4 bases outside the gene matches. Written as DNA, the CDR3 is TGTGCCACCAGCAGTGGACTAGCGGGGACTAGCACAGATACGCAGTATTTT. Protein product: CATSSGLAGTSTDTQYF.